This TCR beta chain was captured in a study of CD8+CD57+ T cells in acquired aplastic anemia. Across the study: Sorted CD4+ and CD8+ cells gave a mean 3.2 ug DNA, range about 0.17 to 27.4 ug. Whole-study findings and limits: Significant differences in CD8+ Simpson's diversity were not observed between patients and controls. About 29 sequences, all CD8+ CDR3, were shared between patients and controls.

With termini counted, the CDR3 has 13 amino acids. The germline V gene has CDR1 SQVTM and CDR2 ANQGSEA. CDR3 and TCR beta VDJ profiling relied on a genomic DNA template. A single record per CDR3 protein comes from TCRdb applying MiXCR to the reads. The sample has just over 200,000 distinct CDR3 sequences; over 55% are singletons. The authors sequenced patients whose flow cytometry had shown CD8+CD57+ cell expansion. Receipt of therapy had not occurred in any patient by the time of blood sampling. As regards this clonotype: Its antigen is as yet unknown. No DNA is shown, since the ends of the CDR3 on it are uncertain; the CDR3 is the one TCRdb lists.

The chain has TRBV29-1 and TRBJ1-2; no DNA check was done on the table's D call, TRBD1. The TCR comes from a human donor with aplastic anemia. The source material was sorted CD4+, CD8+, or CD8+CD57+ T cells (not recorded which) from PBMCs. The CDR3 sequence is CSVGPVGTGNAAF.